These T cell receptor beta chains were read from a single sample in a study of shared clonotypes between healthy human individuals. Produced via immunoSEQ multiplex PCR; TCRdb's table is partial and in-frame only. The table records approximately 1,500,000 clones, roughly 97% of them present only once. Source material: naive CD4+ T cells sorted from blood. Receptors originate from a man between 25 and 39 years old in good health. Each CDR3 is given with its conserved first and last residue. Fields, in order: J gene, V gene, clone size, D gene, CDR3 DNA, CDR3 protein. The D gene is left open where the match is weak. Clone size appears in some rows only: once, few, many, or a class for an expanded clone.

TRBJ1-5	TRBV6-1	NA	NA	TGTGCCAGCAGGGGGAGGCTGTTAAATCAGCCCCAGCATTTT	CASRGRLLNQPQHF
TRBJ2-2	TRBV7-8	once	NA	TGTGCCAGCAGCAAGAAGGCCACCGGGGAGCGGTTT	CASSKKATGERF
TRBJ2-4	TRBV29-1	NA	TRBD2	TGCAGCGTGGGAGGTAGCGGGAGTGGGAACATTCAGTACTTC	CSVGGSGSGNIQYF
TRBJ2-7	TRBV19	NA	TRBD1	TGTGCCAGTAGTGGCCTGACAGGGTGGGGCGAGCAGTACTTC	CASSGLTGWGEQYF
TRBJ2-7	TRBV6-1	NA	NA	TGTGCCAGCAGTGAAACAGACTCCTACGAGCAGTACTTC	CASSETDSYEQYF
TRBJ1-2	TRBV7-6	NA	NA	TGTGCCAGCAGCTTAGAAGTGGCAGGGGACTATGGCTACACCTTC	CASSLEVAGDYGYTF
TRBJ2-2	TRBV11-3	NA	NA	TGTGCCAGCAGCTACTACACCGGGGAGCTGTTTTTT	CASSYYTGELFF
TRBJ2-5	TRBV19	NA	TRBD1	TGTGCCAGTAGTACCTGGACAGGGGTGGAGACCCAGTACTTC	CASSTWTGVETQYF
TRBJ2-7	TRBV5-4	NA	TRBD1	TGTGCCAGCAGCCGGGGCGGGACAGGGGGTTCCTACGAGCAGTACTTC	CASSRGGTGGSYEQYF
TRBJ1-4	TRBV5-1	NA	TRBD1	TGCGCCAGCAGCTTGGGTCCGGACAGGGCCGGAAAACTGTTTTTT	CASSLGPDRAGKLFF
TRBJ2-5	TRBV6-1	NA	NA	TGTGCCAGCAGTGCTTACAGGGAAGAGACCCAGTACTTC	CASSAYREETQYF
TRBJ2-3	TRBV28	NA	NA	TGTGCCAGCAGCGGTGACGAGTGGGGTATGGGGGATACGCAGTATTTT	CASSGDEWGMGDTQYF
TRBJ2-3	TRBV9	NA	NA	TGTGCCAGCAGCGCGGGGGCTAGCACAGATACGCAGTATTTT	CASSAGASTDTQYF
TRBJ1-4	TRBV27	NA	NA	TGTGCCAGCAGTTTCTCCGGCCTTAATGAAAAACTGTTTTTT	CASSFSGLNEKLFF
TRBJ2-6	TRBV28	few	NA	TGTGCCAGCCGACATCAAAGCTCTGGGGCCAACGTCCTGACTTTC	CASRHQSSGANVLTF
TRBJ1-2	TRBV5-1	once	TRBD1	TGCGCCAGCAGCTTGGGACAGGGGATAGACTATGGCTACACCTTC	CASSLGQGIDYGYTF
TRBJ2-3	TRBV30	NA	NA	TGTGCCTGGAGTAAAGGGTGGAGCACAGATACGCAGTATTTT	CAWSKGWSTDTQYF
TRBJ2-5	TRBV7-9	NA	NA	TGTGCCAGCAGCCCTTCTTCAGGGAGATCGGGGCAAGAGACCCAGTACTTC	CASSPSSGRSGQETQYF
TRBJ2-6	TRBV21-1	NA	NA	TGTGCCAGGAAACGACTAGACCGGGGAGGAGGGGCCAACGTCCTGACTTTC	CARKRLDRGGGANVLTF
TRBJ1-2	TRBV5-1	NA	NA	TGCGCCAGCAGTACGGGTAACTATGGCTACACCTTC	CASSTGNYGYTF
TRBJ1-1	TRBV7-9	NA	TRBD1	TGTGCCAGCAGCTTGCAGGGGGCGAACACTGAAGCTTTCTTT	CASSLQGANTEAFF
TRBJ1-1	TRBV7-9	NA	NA	TGTGCCAGCAGCTCGAAGGAAAACACTGAAGCTTTCTTT	CASSSKENTEAFF
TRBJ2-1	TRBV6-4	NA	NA	TGTGCCAAAACCCTCGGGAGAAGGGCCGCTTGTGAGCAGTTCTTC	CAKTLGRRAACEQFF
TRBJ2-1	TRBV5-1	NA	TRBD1	TGCGCCAGCAGCTCTGGGACAGGGGCCAATGAGCAGTTCTTC	CASSSGTGANEQFF
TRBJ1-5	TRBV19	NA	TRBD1	TGTGCCAGTAGCTACTCCGGGACAGGGAGTCAGCCCCAGCATTTT	CASSYSGTGSQPQHF
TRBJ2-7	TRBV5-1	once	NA	TGCGCCAGCAGCTTGGCCACAGGGCTCTACGAGCAGTACTTC	CASSLATGLYEQYF
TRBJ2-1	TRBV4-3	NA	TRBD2	TGCGCCAGCAGCCAAGATCCGGTAGCGGGAGCCAACAATGAGCAGTTCTTC	CASSQDPVAGANNEQFF
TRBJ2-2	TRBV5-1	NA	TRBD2	TGCGCCAGCAGCTTGGTCCACTTAGCGGGAGTGATGAACACCGGGGAGCTGTTTTTT	CASSLVHLAGVMNTGELFF